This TCR beta chain comes out of a study of early T cells in non-severe SARS-CoV-2 infection. Study-level background: Alpha and beta chains were unpaired, from unsorted whole-blood bulk RNA. Study-level points and caveats: There was a bias toward anti-spike CD8 responses in VDJdb matching, which missed private and CD4 specificities.

Researchers attached unique molecular identifiers to individual cDNA molecules. In TCRdb, the 5' RACE reads were re-called with MiXCR into one record per CDR3 protein. The sample has about 42,000 distinct CDR3 sequences; approximately 7.1% are singletons. This clonotype was detected a few times. The antigen is not known. Germline V gene lookup returns CDR1 SGHRS and CDR2 YFSETQ. This CDR3 is 15 amino acids long. V was cut by 4 bases and J by 1 base, with 14 bases left in between. The V and J genes are TRBV5-1 and TRBJ1-1; TRBD1 is a possible D gene (5 bases). The receptor comes from an adult who was a healthcare worker with PCR-confirmed SARS-CoV-2 infection or an uninfected control (not recorded which). Sample: whole blood. CDR3 DNA sequence: TGCGCCAGCAGCATATTAACAGGTGGGAACACTGAAGCTTTCTTT. It translates to CASSILTGGNTEAFF.